One sample yielded the 20 T cell receptor beta chains listed below, sequenced in a study of blood T cell repertoires in COVID-19. Data came from immunoSEQ multiplex PCR; TCRdb stores just in-frame clones and leaves some out. Of around 56,000 clones in the sample, 75% to 95% were seen once. Specimen: peripheral blood. The receptors here all came from a man older than 75 with acute or convalescent COVID-19.

This chain connects TRBV5-1 to TRBJ1-2; 10 bases line up with TRBD1. Trimming took 0 bases from V and 8 from J; bases not matched to a gene: 4. The CDR3 spans 14 residues. Germline V gives CDR1 SGHRS, CDR2 YFSETQ. Written as DNA, the CDR3 is TGCGCCAGCAGCTTGGGGGGACAGGGGTACGGCTACACCTTC. Its protein is CASSLGGQGYGYTF.

The chain couples TRBV2 to TRBJ1-5; D possibly corresponds to TRBD1 (5 bases). V was trimmed by 6 bases and J by 3 bases, leaving 15 bases between them. The CDR3 totals 15 residues. The germline V gene encodes CDR1 SNHLY and CDR2 FYNNEI. The CDR3 here is CASRAGEGYNQPQHF. CDR3 bases: TGTGCCAGCAGGGCCGGGGAGGGGTACAATCAGCCCCAGCATTTT. The full variable domain, rest sourced from reference TRBV2 and TRBJ1-5, is EPEVTQTPSHQVTQMGQEVILRCVPISNHLYFYWYRQILGQKVEFLVSFYNNEISEKSEIFDDQFSVERPDGSNFTLKIRSTKLEDSAMYFCASRAGEGYNQPQHFGDGTRLSIL.

This sequence joins TRBV30 and TRBJ1-5, with D perhaps matching TRBD1 (6 bases). V was trimmed by 2 bases and J by 4 bases, leaving 12 bases between them. CDR3 size: 14 residues. Germline V gene lookup returns CDR1 GTSNPN and CDR2 SVGIG (reference sequence). CDR3 residues: CAWSTRDKNQPQHF. DNA for the CDR3: TGTGCCTGGAGTACCCGGGACAAGAATCAGCCCCAGCATTTT. The complete variable domain, with remaining parts taken from reference TRBV30 and TRBJ1-5, reads SQTIHQWPATLVQPVGSPLSLECTVEGTSNPNLYWYRQAAGRGLQLLFYSVGIGQISSEVPQNLSASRPQDRQFILSSKKLLLSDSGFYLCAWSTRDKNQPQHFGDGTRLSIL.

The V and J genes are TRBV4-2 and TRBJ2-7, with D maybe TRBD1 (7 bases). The germline gives CDR1 LGHNA, CDR2 YNFKEQ. V lost 0 bases and J 2 bases, leaving 14 bases between the germline ends. The CDR3 is 16 residues long. The CDR3 nucleotides are TGTGCCAGCAGCCAAGATGCTGCAGGGGGGCCCTACGAGCAGTACTTC. Translation gives CASSQDAAGGPYEQYF.

This clone was detected a few times. The chain links TRBV27 to TRBJ1-2; 9 bases fit TRBD1. CDR3 size: 17 residues. J was trimmed by 8 bases and V by 0 bases; bases with no gene match: 13. CDR1 and CDR2 from the germline V gene are MNHEY and SMNVEV (reference sequence). The CDR3 DNA sequence: TGTGCCAGCAGTTTATCGGGGGCGGGGGACAGGGCGGAAGGCTACACCTTC. Encoded protein: CASSLSGAGDRAEGYTF.

The V gene is TRBV19, the J gene TRBJ1-4; the match to TRBD1 covers 8 bases. CDR1 and CDR2 (germline): LNHDA, SQIVND (reference sequence). The CDR3 runs to 16 residues. V was pared by 5 bases and J by 8 bases, with 13 bases of the junction left unmatched. The CDR3 DNA is TGTGCCAGTAGTCCGGGACAGGAGGATTGGGGAGAAAAACTGTTTTTT. As protein: CASSPGQEDWGEKLFF. The full variable domain, completed using reference TRBV19 and TRBJ1-4, is DGGITQSPKYLFRKEGQNVTLSCEQNLNHDAMYWYRQDPGQGLRLIYYSQIVNDFQKGDIAEGYSVSREKKESFPLTVTSAQKNPTAFYLCASSPGQEDWGEKLFFGSGTQLSVL.

The chain joins TRBV18 to TRBJ2-1; TRBD2 matches at 13 bases. Germline loops: CDR1 KGHSH, CDR2 LQKENI. V shed 4 bases, J shed 5 bases, and the junction held 11 bases outside the gene matches. The CDR3 spans 18 residues. The CDR3 sequence is CASSLQTSGGSFNNEQFF. In nucleotides, the CDR3 is TGTGCCAGCTCACTTCAGACTAGCGGGGGGTCCTTTAACAATGAGCAGTTCTTC.

The chain carries TRBV7-9 and TRBJ2-1; unclear D gene. The germline gives CDR1 SEHNR, CDR2 FQNEAQ (reference sequence). The CDR3 has 17 amino acids. The V end lost 1 base, the J end lost 3 bases, and 16 bases lay between the germline ends. The CDR3 region is CASSLGFSSVGYNEQFF. As DNA, the CDR3 is TGTGCCAGCAGCTTAGGATTTTCAAGCGTCGGCTACAATGAGCAGTTCTTC.

This chain uses TRBV9 with TRBJ1-6; D not resolved. The CDR3 sequence is 14 residues long. CDR1 and CDR2 (germline): SGDLS, YYNGEE. Trimming removed 1 base from V and 9 bases from J, with 11 bases in between. The CDR3 bases are TGTGCCAGCAGCGTATCACTAACACCTTCACCCCTCCACTTT. Its protein product is CASSVSLTPSPLHF.

The gene calls are TRBV9 and TRBJ2-4; perhaps TRBD1 as D (5 bases). The V end lost 0 bases, the J end lost 1 base, and 11 bases lay between the germline ends. This CDR3 has 16 residues. Germline assignment: CDR1 SGDLS and CDR2 YYNGEE. CDR3 sequence: CASSVGQGLAKNIQYF. The CDR3 DNA sequence: TGTGCCAGCAGCGTAGGGCAGGGTCTTGCCAAAAACATTCAGTACTTC.

CDR3 region: CTSSPAGGSYNSPLHF. In DNA, the CDR3 is TGCACCAGCAGCCCAGCAGGGGGCTCCTATAATTCACCCCTCCACTTT. The V gene is TRBV1, the J gene TRBJ1-6; TRBD1, as called in the table, went unchecked against the DNA. TRBV1 is classified as a pseudogene. This CDR3 has 16 residues.

CDR3 nucleotide sequence: TGCGCCAGCAGCTCGGGGGGGGCATCCCTTGGAGAGACCCAGTACTTC. Translating gives CASSSGGASLGETQYF. The rearrangement joins TRBV5-1 to TRBJ2-5, with TRBD2 identical over 8 bases. The CDR3 is made up of 16 amino acids. V gave up 3 bases and J gave up 4 bases; unmatched junction bases: 11. CDR1 and CDR2 (germline): SGHRS, YFSETQ.

This chain joins TRBV7-2 and TRBJ2-1; no clear D gene. The germline V and J ends were trimmed by 1 base and 10 bases, with 8 bases remaining between them. CDR1 is SGHTA and CDR2 is FQGNSA in the germline V gene. The CDR3 loop spans 12 amino acids. In DNA form, the CDR3 reads TGTGCCAGCAGCTTAGTTGTCGGGGAGCAGTTCTTC. It codes for CASSLVVGEQFF.

V usage is TRBV3-1 (or the pseudogene TRBV3-2) and J usage is TRBJ2-1; the match to TRBD2 covers 16 bases. The CDR3 extends over 18 amino acids. The germline V gene encodes CDR1 LGHDT and CDR2 YNNKEL (reference sequence). The junction had 8 bases not matched to a gene; V was cut back by 1 base and J by 8 bases. CDR3 loop: CASSQVGLAGGPSDEQFF. DNA of the CDR3: TGTGCCAGCAGCCAAGTGGGACTAGCGGGGGGGCCTAGTGATGAGCAGTTCTTC.

The rearrangement uses TRBV5-1 and TRBJ2-2; 8 positions agree with TRBD2. The CDR3 spans 17 residues. Germline V lookup: CDR1 SGHRS, CDR2 YFSETQ. V gave up 4 bases and J gave up 4 bases; unmatched junction bases: 12. The CDR3 region has the DNA TGCGCCAGCAGCCCCATGCAGGGGCGGGGGGCCACCGGGGAGCTGTTTTTT. Translation gives CASSPMQGRGATGELFF.

The chain carries TRBV11-2 and TRBJ2-7; the D gene is possibly TRBD1 (7 bases). V gave up 5 bases and J gave up 5 bases, with 22 bases separating them. Germline CDR1 SGHAT, CDR2 FQNNGV. The CDR3 spans 16 residues. The DNA for the CDR3 is TGTGCCAGCAGCCTGGAGGGGGCAGGGGTTGGCGACGAGCAGTACTTC. Translation gives CASSLEGAGVGDEQYF.

This sequence joins TRBV6-6 and TRBJ1-1; 12 positions match TRBD1. CDR1 is MNHNY and CDR2 is SVGAGI in the germline V gene (reference sequence). V gave up 6 bases and J gave up 7 bases; unmatched junction bases: 6. The CDR3 consists of 14 residues. The CDR3 here is CASRQGQGAGEAFF. For the CDR3, the DNA is TGTGCCAGCAGACAGGGACAGGGGGCCGGTGAAGCTTTCTTT.

The genes are TRBV5-4 and TRBJ2-5, with 14 bases matching TRBD2. Per germline, CDR1 SGHNT and CDR2 YYREEE (reference sequence). Trimming cost V 4 bases and J 4 bases; bases outside gene matches: 6. The CDR3 extends over 16 amino acids. Here the CDR3 DNA reads TGTGCCAGCAGCCTACGGACTAGCGGGGGGACAGAGACCCAGTACTTC. It yields the protein CASSLRTSGGTETQYF. The full variable domain, rest sourced from reference TRBV5-4 and TRBJ2-5, is ETGVTQSPTHLIKTRGQQVTLRCSSQSGHNTVSWYQQALGQGPQFIFQYYREEENGRGNFPPRFSGLQFPNYSSELNVNALELDDSALYLCASSLRTSGGTETQYFGPGTRLLVL.

In nucleotides, the CDR3 is TGTGCCAGCAGCCACTCCCGCCTAGATGAGCAGTTCTTC. This encodes CASSHSRLDEQFF. The chain carries TRBV5-4 and TRBJ2-1; D gene uncertain. Looked up from germline, CDR1 is SGHNT and CDR2 is YYREEE (reference sequence). Trimming pared 4 bases from V and 8 bases from J, leaving 13 bases between. CDR3 size: 13 residues.

The chain is built from TRBV3-1 (or the pseudogene TRBV3-2) and TRBJ1-6; unclear D gene. Between the trimmed V and J ends, which lost 6 bases and 10 bases, there was a span of 10 bases. The CDR3 extends over 12 amino acids. From germline, CDR1 is LGHDT and CDR2 YNNKEL (reference sequence). CDR3: CASSLPGSPLHF. The CDR3, as DNA: TGTGCCAGCAGTCTTCCGGGATCACCCCTCCACTTT.